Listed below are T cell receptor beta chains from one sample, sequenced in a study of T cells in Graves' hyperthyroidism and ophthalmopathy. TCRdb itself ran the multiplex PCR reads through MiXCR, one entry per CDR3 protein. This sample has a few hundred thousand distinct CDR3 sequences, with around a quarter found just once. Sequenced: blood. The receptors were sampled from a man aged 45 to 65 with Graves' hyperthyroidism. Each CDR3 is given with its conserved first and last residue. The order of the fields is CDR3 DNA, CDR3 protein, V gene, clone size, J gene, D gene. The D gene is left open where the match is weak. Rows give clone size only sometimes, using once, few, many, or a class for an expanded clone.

cdr3_nt: TGTGCCAGCAGCTTGGGCGGGAGCCTCTCCTACAATGAGCAGTTCTTC; cdr3_aa: CASSLGGSLSYNEQFF; v_call: TRBV5-5; clone_size: few; j_call: TRBJ2-1; d_call: TRBD2
cdr3_nt: TGTGCCAGCAGTTTAATGTTTGAGCAGTTCTTC; cdr3_aa: CASSLMFEQFF; v_call: TRBV28; clone_size: many; j_call: TRBJ2-1; d_call: .
cdr3_nt: TGTGCCAGCAGTCTGACAGAACGCTCGGGCCGTGAGCAGTTCTTC; cdr3_aa: CASSLTERSGREQFF; v_call: TRBV6-1; clone_size: .; j_call: TRBJ2-1; d_call: .
cdr3_nt: TGTGCCAGTAGTATAGTCGCCCAGGGAGGAGTTCAGCCCCAGCATTTT; cdr3_aa: CASSIVAQGGVQPQHF; v_call: TRBV19; clone_size: few; j_call: TRBJ1-5; d_call: .
cdr3_nt: TGCAGCGTTGAATGTTCTCCAGGGCTGAGCTCCCAGCACCTCTACGAGCAGTACTTC; cdr3_aa: CSVECSPGLSSQHLYEQYF; v_call: TRBV29-1; clone_size: few; j_call: TRBJ2-7; d_call: .
cdr3_nt: TGTGCCAGCAGCCAAGATGGGACTAGCGGGAGGTTGAATACGCAGTATTTT; cdr3_aa: CASSQDGTSGRLNTQYF; v_call: TRBV3-1; clone_size: many; j_call: TRBJ2-3; d_call: TRBD2
cdr3_nt: TGCGCCAGCAGCCTAGGACACGTCATGAACACTGAAGCTTTCTTT; cdr3_aa: CASSLGHVMNTEAFF; v_call: TRBV5-1; clone_size: .; j_call: TRBJ1-1; d_call: .
cdr3_nt: TGCAGCGTTGAAGCGACCTCTCACGAGCAGTACTTC; cdr3_aa: CSVEATSHEQYF; v_call: TRBV29-1; clone_size: .; j_call: TRBJ2-7; d_call: .
cdr3_nt: TGTGCCTCGGGACAGCGAATTTACGAGCAGTACTTC; cdr3_aa: CASGQRIYEQYF; v_call: TRBV6-2/TRBV6-3; clone_size: few; j_call: TRBJ2-7; d_call: TRBD1
cdr3_nt: TGTGCCGACCGTGATATAATGGGGGAGGGCCAAGAGCAGTTCTTC; cdr3_aa: CADRDIMGEGQEQFF; v_call: TRBV2; clone_size: .; j_call: TRBJ2-1; d_call: TRBD2
cdr3_nt: TGTGCCAGCAGTTTGTCCCGATTGAACTATGGCTACACCTTC; cdr3_aa: CASSLSRLNYGYTF; v_call: TRBV28; clone_size: .; j_call: TRBJ1-2; d_call: .
cdr3_nt: TGCAGTGCTGAGGACTCTAACTATGGCTACACCTTC; cdr3_aa: CSAEDSNYGYTF; v_call: TRBV20-1; clone_size: .; j_call: TRBJ1-2; d_call: .
cdr3_nt: TGTGCCAGCAGTTACGGACAGGGGGAGAACTATGGCTACACCTTC; cdr3_aa: CASSYGQGENYGYTF; v_call: TRBV6-5; clone_size: many; j_call: TRBJ1-2; d_call: TRBD1
cdr3_nt: TGTGCCAGCAGTGTCCTCTCTCCCGGGCAGGGGGGTACCGGGGAGCTGTTTTTT; cdr3_aa: CASSVLSPGQGGTGELFF; v_call: TRBV6-1; clone_size: .; j_call: TRBJ2-2; d_call: .
cdr3_nt: TGTGCCAGCAGTAACAGTCTAGCGGGAGTTGGTGAGCAGTTCTTC; cdr3_aa: CASSNSLAGVGEQFF; v_call: TRBV6-2/TRBV6-3; clone_size: few; j_call: TRBJ2-1; d_call: TRBD2
cdr3_nt: TGTGCCAGCAGCGCACTGGGACAGGGAGCCGTCAATGAGCAGTTCTTC; cdr3_aa: CASSALGQGAVNEQFF; v_call: TRBV27; clone_size: few; j_call: TRBJ2-1; d_call: TRBD1
cdr3_nt: TGCAGTGCTAGAGATGTGCAGGGGGGTAATTCACCCCTCCACTTT; cdr3_aa: CSARDVQGGNSPLHF; v_call: TRBV20-1; clone_size: .; j_call: TRBJ1-6; d_call: TRBD1
cdr3_nt: TGTGCCAGCAGCTTAGGCTGGACAGGGAGGACTAGCGGGGTACAAGAGACCCAGTACTTC; cdr3_aa: CASSLGWTGRTSGVQETQYF; v_call: TRBV13; clone_size: .; j_call: TRBJ2-5; d_call: TRBD2
cdr3_nt: TGCAGCGTGGAGACAGGGATCTATGGCTACACCTTC; cdr3_aa: CSVETGIYGYTF; v_call: TRBV29-1; clone_size: .; j_call: TRBJ1-2; d_call: TRBD1
cdr3_nt: TGTGCCACCAGCACGACAGCCTACGAGCAGTACTTC; cdr3_aa: CATSTTAYEQYF; v_call: TRBV15; clone_size: few; j_call: TRBJ2-7; d_call: .
cdr3_nt: TGTGCCAGCAGTCCTGGGCGATCCGGTGGGGGTTACACTGAAGCTTTCTTT; cdr3_aa: CASSPGRSGGGYTEAFF; v_call: TRBV6-1; clone_size: many; j_call: TRBJ1-1; d_call: .
cdr3_nt: TGTGCCAGCAGTCTAAAGGGTAGCACCGGGGAGCTGTTTTTT; cdr3_aa: CASSLKGSTGELFF; v_call: TRBV2; clone_size: few; j_call: TRBJ2-2; d_call: .
cdr3_nt: TGTGCCAGCAGCCAAGATTTGACGGTCACCTACAATGAGCAGTTCTTC; cdr3_aa: CASSQDLTVTYNEQFF; v_call: TRBV3-1; clone_size: few; j_call: TRBJ2-1; d_call: .
cdr3_nt: TGTGCCAGCAGTTACCGGGACTTAACATACGAGCAGTACTTC; cdr3_aa: CASSYRDLTYEQYF; v_call: TRBV6-5; clone_size: many; j_call: TRBJ2-7; d_call: .
cdr3_nt: TGCAGCGTTGTCGGGAGACAGGGGAACACCGGGGAGCTGTTTTTT; cdr3_aa: CSVVGRQGNTGELFF; v_call: TRBV29-1; clone_size: few; j_call: TRBJ2-2; d_call: .
cdr3_nt: TGTGCCAGCAGCCTTGGAGAGAACACCGGGGAGCTGTTTTTT; cdr3_aa: CASSLGENTGELFF; v_call: TRBV7-6; clone_size: .; j_call: TRBJ2-2; d_call: .
cdr3_nt: TGCAGCGTTGAGTTTCCGGGACTGAGCTATGGCTACACCTTC; cdr3_aa: CSVEFPGLSYGYTF; v_call: TRBV29-1; clone_size: .; j_call: TRBJ1-2; d_call: .
cdr3_nt: TGTGCCAGCAGTTCTCGGGAGATAGATACGCAGTATTTT; cdr3_aa: CASSSREIDTQYF; v_call: TRBV27; clone_size: few; j_call: TRBJ2-3; d_call: .
cdr3_nt: TGCAGTGCTGTTAAGGGTAACTATGGCTACACCTTC; cdr3_aa: CSAVKGNYGYTF; v_call: TRBV20-1; clone_size: .; j_call: TRBJ1-2; d_call: .
cdr3_nt: TGCAGTGCTGATTTAGGGACAGGGAATTCACCCCTCCACTTT; cdr3_aa: CSADLGTGNSPLHF; v_call: TRBV20-1; clone_size: .; j_call: TRBJ1-6; d_call: TRBD1
cdr3_nt: TGCAGTGCTCGCCCCCCCGGGGGATACGACAATGAGCAGTTCTTC; cdr3_aa: CSARPPGGYDNEQFF; v_call: TRBV20-1; clone_size: few; j_call: TRBJ2-1; d_call: .
cdr3_nt: TGTGCCAGCAGTTCCGGACTAGCGGGAGGCTATGAGCAGTTCTTC; cdr3_aa: CASSSGLAGGYEQFF; v_call: TRBV27; clone_size: .; j_call: TRBJ2-1; d_call: TRBD2
cdr3_nt: TGCGCCAGCAGCCAAGATTATCGGCTAGTTGGAACAGATACGCAGTATTTT; cdr3_aa: CASSQDYRLVGTDTQYF; v_call: TRBV4-1; clone_size: .; j_call: TRBJ2-3; d_call: .
cdr3_nt: TGTGCCACCAGCGATCCCTTATCCGGGACAGAAATCGCCGAGCAGTACTTC; cdr3_aa: CATSDPLSGTEIAEQYF; v_call: TRBV24-1; clone_size: .; j_call: TRBJ2-7; d_call: TRBD1
cdr3_nt: TGTGCCAGCAGGGAGGACAGGGGGCCAGTCACTGAAGCTTTCTTT; cdr3_aa: CASREDRGPVTEAFF; v_call: TRBV28; clone_size: .; j_call: TRBJ1-1; d_call: TRBD1
cdr3_nt: TGTGCCAGCAGTTTAGGACAGAGCTATGGCTACACCTTC; cdr3_aa: CASSLGQSYGYTF; v_call: TRBV12-3/TRBV12-4; clone_size: many; j_call: TRBJ1-2; d_call: .
cdr3_nt: TGTGCCAGCAGCAGGGAGGCGGTTAATTCACCCCTCCACTTT; cdr3_aa: CASSREAVNSPLHF; v_call: TRBV14; clone_size: .; j_call: TRBJ1-6; d_call: .